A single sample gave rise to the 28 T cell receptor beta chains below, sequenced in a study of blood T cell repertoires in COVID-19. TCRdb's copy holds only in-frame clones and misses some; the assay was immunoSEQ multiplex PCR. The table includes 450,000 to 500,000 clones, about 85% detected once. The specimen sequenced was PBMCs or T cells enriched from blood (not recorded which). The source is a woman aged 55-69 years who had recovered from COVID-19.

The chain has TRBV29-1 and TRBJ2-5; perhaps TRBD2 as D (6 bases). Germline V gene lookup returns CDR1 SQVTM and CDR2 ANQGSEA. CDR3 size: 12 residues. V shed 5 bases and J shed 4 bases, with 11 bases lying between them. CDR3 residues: CSVTGTLETQYF. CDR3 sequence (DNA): TGCAGCGTTACCGGGACTCTAGAGACCCAGTACTTC.

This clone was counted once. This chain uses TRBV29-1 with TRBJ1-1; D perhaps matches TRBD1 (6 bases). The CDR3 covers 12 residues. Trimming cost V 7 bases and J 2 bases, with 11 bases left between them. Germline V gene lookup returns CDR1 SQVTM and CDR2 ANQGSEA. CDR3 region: CSAIQGNTEAFF. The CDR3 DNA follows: TGCAGCGCGATACAGGGTAACACTGAAGCTTTCTTT.

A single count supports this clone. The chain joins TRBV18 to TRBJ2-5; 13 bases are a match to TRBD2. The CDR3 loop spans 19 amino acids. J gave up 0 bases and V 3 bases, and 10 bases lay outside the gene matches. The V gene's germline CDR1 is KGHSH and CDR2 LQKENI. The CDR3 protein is CASSPPTSGGSSYQETQYF. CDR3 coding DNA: TGTGCCAGCTCACCCCCGACTAGCGGGGGGTCATCGTACCAAGAGACCCAGTACTTC.

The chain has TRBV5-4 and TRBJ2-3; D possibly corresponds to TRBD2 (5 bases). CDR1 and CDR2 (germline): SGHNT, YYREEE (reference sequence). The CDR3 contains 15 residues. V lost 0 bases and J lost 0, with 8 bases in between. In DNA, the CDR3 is TGTGCCAGCAGCTTGGGTAGCGCTAGCACAGATACGCAGTATTTT. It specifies CASSLGSASTDTQYF.

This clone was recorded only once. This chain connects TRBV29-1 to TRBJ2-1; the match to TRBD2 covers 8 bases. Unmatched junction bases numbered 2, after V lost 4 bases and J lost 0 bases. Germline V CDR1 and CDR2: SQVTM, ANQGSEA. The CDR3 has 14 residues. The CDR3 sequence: CSVGSGGSYNEQFF. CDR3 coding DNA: TGCAGCGTTGGGAGCGGGGGCTCCTACAATGAGCAGTTCTTC.

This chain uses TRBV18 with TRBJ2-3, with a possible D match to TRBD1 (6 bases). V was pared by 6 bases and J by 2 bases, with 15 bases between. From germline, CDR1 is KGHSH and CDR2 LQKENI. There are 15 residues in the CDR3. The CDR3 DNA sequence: TGTGCCAGCTCTCGAAGACAGGTCGACACAGATACGCAGTATTTT. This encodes CASSRRQVDTDTQYF.

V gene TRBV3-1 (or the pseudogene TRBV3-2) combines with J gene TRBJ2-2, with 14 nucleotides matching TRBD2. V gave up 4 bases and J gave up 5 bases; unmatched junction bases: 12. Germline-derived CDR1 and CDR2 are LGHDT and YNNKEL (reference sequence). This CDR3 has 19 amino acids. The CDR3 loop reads CASSPGTSGGYWGTGELFF. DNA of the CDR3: TGTGCCAGCAGCCCTGGGACTAGCGGGGGCTACTGGGGGACCGGGGAGCTGTTTTTT.

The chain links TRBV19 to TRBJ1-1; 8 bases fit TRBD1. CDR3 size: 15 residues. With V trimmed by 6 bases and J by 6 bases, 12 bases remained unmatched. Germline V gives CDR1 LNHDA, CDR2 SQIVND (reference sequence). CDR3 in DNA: TGTGCCAGTAGATCTCCGACAGGGGAGACGGCTGAAGCTTTCTTT. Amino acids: CASRSPTGETAEAFF. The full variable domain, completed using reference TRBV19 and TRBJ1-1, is DGGITQSPKYLFRKEGQNVTLSCEQNLNHDAMYWYRQDPGQGLRLIYYSQIVNDFQKGDIAEGYSVSREKKESFPLTVTSAQKNPTAFYLCASRSPTGETAEAFFGQGTRLTVV.

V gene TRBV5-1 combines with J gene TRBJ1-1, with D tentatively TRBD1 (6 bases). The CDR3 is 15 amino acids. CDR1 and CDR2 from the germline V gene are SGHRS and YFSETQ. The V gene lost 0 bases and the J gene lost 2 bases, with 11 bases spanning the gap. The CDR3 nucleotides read TGCGCCAGCAGCTTGGCTGGGACATCCAACACTGAAGCTTTCTTT. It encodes CASSLAGTSNTEAFF.

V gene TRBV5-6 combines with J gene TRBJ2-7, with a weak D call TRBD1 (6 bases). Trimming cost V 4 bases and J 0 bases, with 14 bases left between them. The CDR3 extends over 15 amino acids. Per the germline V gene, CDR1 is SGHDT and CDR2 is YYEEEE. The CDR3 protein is CASSPQGWRSYEQYF. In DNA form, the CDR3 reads TGTGCCAGCAGCCCCCAGGGGTGGCGCTCCTACGAGCAGTACTTC.

CDR3 bases: TGTGCCAGCAGACAGGCCACGAACACCGGGGAGCTGTTTTTT. Translation: CASRQATNTGELFF. The chain links TRBV3-1 (or the pseudogene TRBV3-2) to TRBJ2-2; tentative D call: TRBD1 (5 bases). This CDR3 contains 14 residues. From germline, CDR1 is LGHDT and CDR2 YNNKEL (reference sequence). V shed 6 bases and J shed 0 bases, with 8 bases lying between them.

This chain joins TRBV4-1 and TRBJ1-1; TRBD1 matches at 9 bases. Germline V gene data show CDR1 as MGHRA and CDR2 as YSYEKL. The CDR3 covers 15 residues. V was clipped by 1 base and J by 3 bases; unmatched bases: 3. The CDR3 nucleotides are TGCGCCAGCAGCCAAGGGAACAGGGGGCACACTGAAGCTTTCTTT. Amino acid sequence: CASSQGNRGHTEAFF.

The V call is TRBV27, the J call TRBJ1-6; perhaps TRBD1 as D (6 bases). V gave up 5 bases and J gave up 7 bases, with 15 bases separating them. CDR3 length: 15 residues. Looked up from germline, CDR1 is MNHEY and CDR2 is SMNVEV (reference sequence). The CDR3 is CASSPQGGGNSPLHF. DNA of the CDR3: TGTGCCAGCAGTCCCCAGGGAGGGGGAAATTCACCCCTCCACTTT.

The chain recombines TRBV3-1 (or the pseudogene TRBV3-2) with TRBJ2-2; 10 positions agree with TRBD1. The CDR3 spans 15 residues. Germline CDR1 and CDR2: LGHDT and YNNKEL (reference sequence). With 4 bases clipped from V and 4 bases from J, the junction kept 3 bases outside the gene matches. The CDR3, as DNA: TGTGCCAGCAGCCTAGGGACAGGGGCCACCGGGGAGCTGTTTTTT. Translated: CASSLGTGATGELFF.

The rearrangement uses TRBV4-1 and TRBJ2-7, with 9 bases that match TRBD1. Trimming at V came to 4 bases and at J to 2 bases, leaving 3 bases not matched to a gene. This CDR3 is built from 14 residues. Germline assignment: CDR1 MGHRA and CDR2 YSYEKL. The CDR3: CASSRGQGPYEQYF. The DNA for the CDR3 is TGCGCCAGCAGCCGGGGACAGGGACCCTACGAGCAGTACTTC.

DNA for the CDR3: TGTGCCAGCAGTCGCACTGGACTTGACAATGAGCAGTTCTTC. Encoded protein: CASSRTGLDNEQFF. V and J are TRBV6-5 and TRBJ2-1; D is possibly TRBD2 (5 bases). The CDR3 covers 14 residues. Deletions cut 5 bases from V and 5 bases from J, with 13 bases between. The germline V gene has CDR1 MNHEY and CDR2 SVGAGI.

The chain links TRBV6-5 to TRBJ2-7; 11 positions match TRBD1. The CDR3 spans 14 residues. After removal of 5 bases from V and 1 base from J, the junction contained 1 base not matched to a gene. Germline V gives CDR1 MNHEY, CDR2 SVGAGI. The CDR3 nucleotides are TGTGCCAGCAGTAGGGACAGGGGGTCCTACGAGCAGTACTTC. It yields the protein CASSRDRGSYEQYF.

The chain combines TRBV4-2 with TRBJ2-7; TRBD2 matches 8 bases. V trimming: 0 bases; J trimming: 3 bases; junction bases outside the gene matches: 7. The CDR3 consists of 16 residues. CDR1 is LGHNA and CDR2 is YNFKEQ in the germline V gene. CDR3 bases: TGTGCCAGCAGCCAAGATTTTAGCGGGGCCTTCTACGAGCAGTACGTC. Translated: CASSQDFSGAFYEQYV.

DNA of the CDR3: TGTGCCAGCAGGACAGAAAAAGAGACCCAGTACTTC. It translates to CASRTEKETQYF. The chain combines TRBV2 with TRBJ2-5; maybe TRBD1 (5 bases). V lost 6 bases and J 3 bases, leaving 8 bases between the germline ends. CDR1 is SNHLY and CDR2 is FYNNEI in the germline V gene. There are 12 residues in the CDR3.

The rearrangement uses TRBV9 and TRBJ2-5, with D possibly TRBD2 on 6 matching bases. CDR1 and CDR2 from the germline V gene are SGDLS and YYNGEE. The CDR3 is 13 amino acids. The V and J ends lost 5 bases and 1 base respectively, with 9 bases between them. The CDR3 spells CASSGGVQETQYF. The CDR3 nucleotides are TGTGCCAGCAGTGGCGGGGTCCAAGAGACCCAGTACTTC.

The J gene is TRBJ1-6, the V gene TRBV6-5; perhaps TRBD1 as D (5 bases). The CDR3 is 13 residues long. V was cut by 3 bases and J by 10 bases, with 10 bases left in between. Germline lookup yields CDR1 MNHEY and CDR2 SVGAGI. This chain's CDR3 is CASSYTTASPLHF. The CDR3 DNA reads TGTGCCAGCAGTTATACGACAGCGTCACCCCTCCACTTT.

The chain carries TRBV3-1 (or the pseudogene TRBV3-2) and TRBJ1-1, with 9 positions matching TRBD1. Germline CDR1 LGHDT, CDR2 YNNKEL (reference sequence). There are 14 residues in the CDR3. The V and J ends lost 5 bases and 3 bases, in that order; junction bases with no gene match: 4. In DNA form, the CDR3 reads TGTGCCAGCAGCTCCCGACAGGGGGACACTGAAGCTTTCTTT. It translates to CASSSRQGDTEAFF.

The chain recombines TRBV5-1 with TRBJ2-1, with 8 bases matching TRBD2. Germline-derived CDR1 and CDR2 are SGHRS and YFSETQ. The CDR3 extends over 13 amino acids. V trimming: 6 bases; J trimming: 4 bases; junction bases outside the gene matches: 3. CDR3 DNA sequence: TGCGCCAGCATCTCTAGCGGGTACAATGAGCAGTTCTTC. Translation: CASISSGYNEQFF.

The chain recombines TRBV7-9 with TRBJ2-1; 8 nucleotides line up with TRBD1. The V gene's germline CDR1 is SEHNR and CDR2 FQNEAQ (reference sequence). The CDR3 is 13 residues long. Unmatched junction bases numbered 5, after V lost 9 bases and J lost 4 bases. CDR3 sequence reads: CASQQGGYNEQFF. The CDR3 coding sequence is TGTGCCAGTCAACAGGGGGGTTACAATGAGCAGTTCTTC.

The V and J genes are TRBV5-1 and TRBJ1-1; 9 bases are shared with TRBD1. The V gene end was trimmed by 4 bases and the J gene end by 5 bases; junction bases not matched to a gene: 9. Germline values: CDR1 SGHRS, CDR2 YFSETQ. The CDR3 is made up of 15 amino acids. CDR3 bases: TGCGCCAGCAGCCAACCCGGACAGGGGAGAACTGAAGCTTTCTTT. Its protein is CASSQPGQGRTEAFF.

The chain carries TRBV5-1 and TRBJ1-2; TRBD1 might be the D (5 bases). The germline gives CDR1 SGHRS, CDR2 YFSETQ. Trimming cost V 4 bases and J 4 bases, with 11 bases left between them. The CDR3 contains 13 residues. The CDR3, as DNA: TGCGCCAGCAGCGGGGAAGGGGTCTATGGCTACACCTTC. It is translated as CASSGEGVYGYTF. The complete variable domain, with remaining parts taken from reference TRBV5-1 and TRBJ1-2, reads KAGVTQTPRYLIKTRGQQVTLSCSPISGHRSVSWYQQTPGQGLQFLFEYFSETQRNKGNFPGRFSGRQFSNSRSEMNVSTLELGDSALYLCASSGEGVYGYTFGSGTRLTVV.

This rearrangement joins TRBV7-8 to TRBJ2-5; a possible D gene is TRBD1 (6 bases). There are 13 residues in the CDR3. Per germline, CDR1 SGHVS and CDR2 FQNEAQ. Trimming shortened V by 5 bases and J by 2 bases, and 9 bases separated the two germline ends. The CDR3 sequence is CASSVQGQETQYF. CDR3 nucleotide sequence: TGTGCCAGCAGCGTTCAGGGGCAAGAGACCCAGTACTTC.

CDR3 sequence (DNA): TGTGCCAGCAGCAGAATACCGAGGGGAGGGAACACCGGGGAGCTGTTTTTT. This gives the protein CASSRIPRGGNTGELFF. V is TRBV7-6 and J is TRBJ2-2; D is perhaps TRBD2 (6 bases). Germline V lookup: CDR1 SGHVS, CDR2 FNYEAQ. The CDR3 has 17 amino acids. Trimming cost V 5 bases and J 1 base, with 17 bases left between them. Together with reference TRBV7-6 and TRBJ2-2, the CDR3 gives the full variable domain: GAGVSQSPRYKVTKRGQDVALRCDPISGHVSLYWYRQALGQGPEFLTYFNYEAQQDKSGLPNDRFSAERPEGSISTLTIQRTEQRDSAMYRCASSRIPRGGNTGELFFGEGSRLTVL.